Shown below are 29 T cell receptor beta chains from a single sample sequenced in a study of T cell repertoires in cytomegalovirus infection. For these receptors, no antigen is known. TCRdb ran MiXCR on the reads and lists one entry per CDR3 protein. Of around 570,000 distinct CDR3 sequences in the sample, over 35% were seen once. The sample here was cultured PBMCs, taken from culture after CMV antigen stimulation. The origin of the receptors is a human donor in good health (CMV status not recorded). Some clones in this sample may be carry-over from other donors' samples.

This clonotype occurred a few times. The gene calls are TRBV7-9 and TRBJ2-2; D is unclear. The V and J ends lost 6 bases and 1 base respectively, with 12 bases between them. CDR1 SEHNR and CDR2 FQNEAQ come from the germline V gene (reference sequence). This CDR3 has 15 residues. The CDR3 loop is CASRSAGMNTGELFF. The CDR3 coding sequence is TGTGCCAGCAGGAGTGCCGGAATGAACACCGGGGAGCTGTTTTTT.

The rearrangement links TRBV5-3 to TRBJ1-1; D might be TRBD1 (6 bases). TRBV5-3 carries the ORF label, with uncertain function. CDR3 length: 17 amino acids. Trimming cost V 8 bases and J 3 bases, with 26 bases left between them. The CDR3: CASSHPGAIVADTEAFF. The CDR3 coding sequence is TGTGCCAGCAGCCACCCGGGGGCGATTGTAGCAGACACTGAAGCTTTCTTT.

CDR3 bases: TGTGCCAGCAGACCACCCCCTGTCACTGAAGCTTTCTTT. It yields the protein CASRPPPVTEAFF. The chain carries TRBV7-9 and TRBJ1-1; D remains ambiguous. Germline V gene lookup returns CDR1 SEHNR and CDR2 FQNEAQ (reference sequence). The CDR3 is made up of 13 amino acids. With 6 bases removed from V and 4 bases from J, the gap between germline ends came to 12 bases.

The rearrangement links TRBV7-7 to TRBJ2-2, with D perhaps matching TRBD2 (7 bases). The V gene lost 1 base and the J gene lost 3 bases, with 18 bases spanning the gap. The germline gives CDR1 SSHAT, CDR2 FNYEAQ (reference sequence). The CDR3 length is 18 residues. The CDR3 loop is CASSLGVDRGADTGELFF. Here the CDR3 DNA reads TGTGCCAGCAGCTTAGGGGTTGATCGGGGGGCCGACACCGGGGAGCTGTTTTTT.

This clonotype has ten or more counts. The genes are TRBV7-2 and TRBJ2-1; D is possibly TRBD1 (8 bases). Germline V gene lookup returns CDR1 SGHTA and CDR2 FQGNSA. Trimming shortened V by 5 bases and J by 4 bases, and 15 bases separated the two germline ends. This CDR3 has 15 residues. Here the CDR3 reads CASSAHRGGYNEQFF. In nucleotides, the CDR3 is TGTGCCAGCAGCGCCCACAGGGGGGGTTACAATGAGCAGTTCTTC. Together with reference TRBV7-2 and TRBJ2-1, the CDR3 gives the full variable domain: GAGVSQSPSNKVTEKGKDVELRCDPISGHTALYWYRQSLGQGLEFLIYFQGNSAPDKSGLPSDRFSAERTGGSVSTLTIQRTQQEDSAVYLCASSAHRGGYNEQFFGPGTRLTVL.

J is TRBJ1-6 and V is TRBV7-6, with D tentatively TRBD1 (5 bases). Germline V gene data show CDR1 as SGHVS and CDR2 as FNYEAQ. Trimming cost V 7 bases and J 5 bases, with 15 bases left between them. This CDR3 is 15 amino acids long. CDR3 bases: TGTGCCAGCATCCGTGCCGGGGCCAATAATTCACCCCTCCACTTT. This gives the protein CASIRAGANNSPLHF.

As to this clonotype: A much larger clone differs by one base, so this may be a read error. CDR3 DNA sequence: TGTGCCAGCAGCTTAGCGTCTTGGGGGGAACCCCACGTGCAGTACTTC. Translation gives CASSLASWGEPHVQYF. This sequence joins TRBV7-2 and TRBJ2-7; D is perhaps TRBD2 (6 bases). The CDR3 sequence is 16 residues long. Germline V gives CDR1 SGHTA, CDR2 FQGNSA. The V and J ends lost 0 bases and 9 bases respectively, with 21 bases between them. Supplemented by reference TRBV7-2 and TRBJ2-7, the full variable domain reads GAGVSQSPSNKVTEKGKDVELRCDPISGHTALYWYRQSLGQGLEFLIYFQGNSAPDKSGLPSDRFSAERTGGSVSTLTIQRTQQEDSAVYLCASSLASWGEPHVQYFGPGTRLTVT.

This clonotype came up a few times. The J gene is TRBJ2-2, the V gene TRBV4-2, with a possible D match to TRBD2 (6 bases). The V end lost 0 bases, the J end lost 5 bases, and 16 bases lay between the germline ends. Germline CDR1 reads LGHNA; CDR2 reads YNFKEQ. The CDR3 spans 17 residues. The CDR3 DNA reads as TGTGCCAGCAGCCAAGATCTCACGGGACTTCGTACCGGGGAGCTGTTTTTT. Translated: CASSQDLTGLRTGELFF.

This clonotype was found a few times. V usage is TRBV15 and J usage is TRBJ2-7; 8 bases map to TRBD1. Germline CDR1 is LNHNV and CDR2 is YYDKDF (reference sequence). After removal of 4 bases from V and 9 bases from J, the junction contained 8 bases not matched to a gene. CDR3 length equals 13 residues. Here the CDR3 reads CATSKYDRGGQYF. CDR3 coding DNA: TGTGCCACCAGCAAATATGACAGGGGCGGGCAGTACTTC.

Only a few counts were recorded for this clonotype. This rearrangement joins TRBV6-6 to TRBJ1-1; weak D call: TRBD1 (6 bases). Per the germline V gene, CDR1 is MNHNY and CDR2 is SVGAGI (reference sequence). The CDR3 covers 14 residues. Trimming cost V 8 bases and J 4 bases, with 17 bases left between them. The CDR3 bases are TGTGCCAGCGAGCGGGGGCGGGTGAGCACTGAAGCTTTCTTT. Translating it yields CASERGRVSTEAFF.

The J gene is TRBJ2-2, the V gene TRBV5-4; D perhaps matches TRBD1 (6 bases). V gave up 5 bases and J gave up 1 base, with 12 bases separating them. The CDR3 runs 15 residues. CDR1 and CDR2 (germline): SGHNT, YYREEE (reference sequence). The CDR3 DNA follows: TGTGCCAGCAGTCAAGACAGGATGAACACCGGGGAGCTGTTTTTT. As protein: CASSQDRMNTGELFF.

The chain uses TRBV7-9 and TRBJ2-7; 8 bases are a match to TRBD2. The J segment lost 1 base and the V segment lost 5 bases, leaving 13 bases of the junction unmatched. Looked up from germline, CDR1 is SEHNR and CDR2 is FQNEAQ (reference sequence). This CDR3 contains 17 residues. Written as DNA, the CDR3 is TGTGCCAGCAGCCCTTTGGCACGGCGGGGGGCTTCCTACGAGCAGTACTTC. Translating gives CASSPLARRGASYEQYF. Full variable domain (outside the CDR3, taken from reference TRBV7-9 and TRBJ2-7): DTGVSQNPRHKITKRGQNVTFRCDPISEHNRLYWYRQTLGQGPEFLTYFQNEAQLEKSRLLSDRFSAERPKGSFSTLEIQRTEQGDSAMYLCASSPLARRGASYEQYFGPGTRLTVT.

This rearrangement joins TRBV11-2 to TRBJ2-3; TRBD1 or TRBD2 may be the D gene (6 bases each). The CDR3 spans 16 residues. Germline V CDR1 and CDR2: SGHAT, FQNNGV. The germline V and J ends were trimmed by 2 bases and 5 bases, with 17 bases remaining between them. For the CDR3, the DNA is TGTGCCAGCAGCTTATTGATCGGGGGCCGGGGAGATACGCAGTATTTT. Translated: CASSLLIGGRGDTQYF.

This rearrangement joins TRBV7-9 to TRBJ1-1, with D maybe TRBD1 (6 bases). CDR1 is SEHNR and CDR2 is FQNEAQ in the germline V gene (reference sequence). V was cut by 5 bases and J by 3 bases, with 13 bases left in between. This CDR3 contains 14 residues. In DNA form, the CDR3 reads TGTGCCAGCAGCACCGGGGGGGCGGACACTGAAGCTTTCTTT. Translating gives CASSTGGADTEAFF.

This chain uses TRBV7-2 with TRBJ1-1; 8 bases match TRBD1. J gave up 6 bases and V 4 bases, and 7 bases lay outside the gene matches. There are 14 residues in the CDR3. Germline V gene sequence: CDR1 SGHTA, CDR2 FQGNSA. Here the CDR3 reads CASSSGQGTPEAFF. The DNA for the CDR3 is TGTGCCAGCAGCTCTGGACAGGGTACCCCTGAAGCTTTCTTT. Drawing the rest from reference TRBV7-2 and TRBJ1-1, the complete variable domain is GAGVSQSPSNKVTEKGKDVELRCDPISGHTALYWYRQSLGQGLEFLIYFQGNSAPDKSGLPSDRFSAERTGGSVSTLTIQRTQQEDSAVYLCASSSGQGTPEAFFGQGTRLTVV.

This CDR3 is CASSLDGTSSGLKNIQYF. The CDR3 DNA reads TGTGCCAGCAGCTTAGATGGGACTAGCTCCGGCCTCAAAAACATTCAGTACTTC. The J gene is TRBJ2-4, the V gene TRBV11-2, with 9 bases that match TRBD2. Germline assignment: CDR1 SGHAT and CDR2 FQNNGV. Germline trimming cut 0 bases from V and 3 bases from J; bases unmatched to any gene: 9. This CDR3 has 18 residues.

The table lists this clonotype with a few counts. The V call is TRBV18, the J call TRBJ2-1; TRBD2 agrees at 8 bases. Losses at the gene ends were 3 bases for V and 7 bases for J; bases not matched to a gene: 8. The germline CDR1 and CDR2 sequences are KGHSH and LQKENI. CDR3 length: 15 residues. CDR3 in amino acids: CASSPPAGALNEQFF. CDR3 DNA sequence: TGTGCCAGCTCACCTCCAGCGGGGGCCCTTAATGAGCAGTTCTTC.

The chain carries TRBV7-9 and TRBJ1-2; D is unclear. The V end lost 1 base, the J end lost 4 bases, and 13 bases lay between the germline ends. Germline values: CDR1 SEHNR, CDR2 FQNEAQ (reference sequence). The CDR3 has 15 residues. CDR3 nucleotides: TGTGCCAGCAGCTTAGGACGGAGCCAGGTCTATGGCTACACCTTC. Translated: CASSLGRSQVYGYTF.

This sequence joins TRBV6-5 and TRBJ2-7, with TRBD2 matching 7 bases. V gave up 5 bases and J gave up 0 bases; unmatched junction bases: 7. The CDR3 totals 15 residues. CDR1 and CDR2 from the germline V gene are MNHEY and SVGAGI. DNA for the CDR3: TGTGCCAGCAGTAGACACAGCGGGATCTCCTACGAGCAGTACTTC. It specifies CASSRHSGISYEQYF.

This clonotype was observed a few times. The CDR3 coding sequence is TGTGCCAGCAGCCCGGGAGGGGGGCTCGACGAGCAGTACTTC. Protein sequence: CASSPGGGLDEQYF. The J gene is TRBJ2-7, the V gene TRBV28; TRBD2 matches at 8 bases. J lost 5 bases, V lost 6 bases, and 9 bases had no gene match. In germline, CDR1 is MDHEN, CDR2 SYDVKM. The CDR3 covers 14 residues. The whole variable domain, remainder taken from reference TRBV28 and TRBJ2-7, is DVKVTQSSRYLVKRTGEKVFLECVQDMDHENMFWYRQDPGLGLRLIYFSYDVKMKEKGDIPEGYSVSREKKERFSLILESASTNQTSMYLCASSPGGGLDEQYFGPGTRLTVT.

V usage is TRBV3-1 and J usage is TRBJ1-6, with D tentatively TRBD1 (6 bases). This CDR3 comprises 15 residues. Looked up from germline, CDR1 is LGHDT and CDR2 is YNNKEL (reference sequence). Trimming stripped 0 bases from V and 7 bases from J, with 10 bases between. The CDR3 is CASSQDSGGNSPLHF. The CDR3, as DNA: TGTGCCAGCAGCCAAGATAGTGGGGGCAATTCACCCCTCCACTTT.

The chain carries TRBV7-9 and TRBJ1-4; a weak D match, TRBD1 (5 bases). The CDR3 runs 17 residues. Trimming removed 1 base from V and 0 bases from J, with 12 bases in between. Germline V gene lookup returns CDR1 SEHNR and CDR2 FQNEAQ (reference sequence). CDR3 DNA: TGTGCCAGCAGCTTAGTATGGGGGAGAGCAACTAATGAAAAACTGTTTTTT. Its translation is CASSLVWGRATNEKLFF. Full variable domain (missing parts from reference TRBV7-9 and TRBJ1-4): DTGVSQNPRHKITKRGQNVTFRCDPISEHNRLYWYRQTLGQGPEFLTYFQNEAQLEKSRLLSDRFSAERPKGSFSTLEIQRTEQGDSAMYLCASSLVWGRATNEKLFFGSGTQLSVL.

In its sample, this clonotype was seen a few times. The rearrangement uses TRBV19 and TRBJ2-1, with D perhaps TRBD1 or TRBD2 (7 bases each). V lost 7 bases, J lost 5 bases, and 18 bases lay in between. Germline CDR1 and CDR2: LNHDA and SQIVND (reference sequence). This CDR3 spans 15 amino acids. The CDR3 nucleotides are TGTGCCAGTACCCCAGGGGGGGGCCGAAACAATGAGCAGTTCTTC. It translates to CASTPGGGRNNEQFF.

The CDR3, as DNA: TGCAGTGCCCTCGGACTAGCGACAGATACGCAGTATTTT. This translates into CSALGLATDTQYF. The chain employs TRBV20-1 and TRBJ2-3, with 9 bases identical to TRBD2. CDR3 size: 13 residues. CDR1 and CDR2 (germline): DFQATT, SNEGSKA (reference sequence). Trimming cost V 6 bases and J 3 bases; bases outside gene matches: 4.

This rearrangement joins TRBV7-2 to TRBJ2-3; TRBD2 agrees at 12 bases. This CDR3 is built from 17 residues. Germline V gene data show CDR1 as SGHTA and CDR2 as FQGNSA. The V segment lost 0 bases and the J segment 3 bases; nucleotides outside the gene matches: 4. The CDR3 reads CASSLALAGGGTDTQYF. As DNA, the CDR3 is TGTGCCAGCAGCTTAGCACTAGCGGGAGGAGGTACAGATACGCAGTATTTT.

V and J are TRBV28 and TRBJ2-7; a weak D match, TRBD1 (6 bases). Germline values: CDR1 MDHEN, CDR2 SYDVKM. Trimming shortened V by 5 bases and J by 0 bases, and 20 bases separated the two germline ends. The CDR3 consists of 17 residues. The CDR3 DNA reads as TGTGCCAGCAGTCTTCCTCACCCGACAGGAAGCTCCTACGAGCAGTACTTC. Its translation is CASSLPHPTGSSYEQYF.

This clonotype was counted at least ten times. This CDR3 is CASSGGLLSTEAFF. The DNA for the CDR3 is TGTGCCAGCAGCGGGGGCCTCCTCAGCACTGAAGCTTTCTTT. V is TRBV7-2 and J is TRBJ1-1, with D perhaps matching TRBD1 (6 bases). Germline CDR1 and CDR2: SGHTA and FQGNSA. V gave up 5 bases and J gave up 4 bases, with 14 bases separating them. The CDR3 extends over 14 amino acids. The whole variable domain, remainder taken from reference TRBV7-2 and TRBJ1-1, is GAGVSQSPSNKVTEKGKDVELRCDPISGHTALYWYRQSLGQGLEFLIYFQGNSAPDKSGLPSDRFSAERTGGSVSTLTIQRTQQEDSAVYLCASSGGLLSTEAFFGQGTRLTVV.

The J gene is TRBJ2-2, the V gene TRBV6-5, with TRBD1 matching 9 bases. The germline gives CDR1 MNHEY, CDR2 SVGAGI. This CDR3 comprises 15 residues. V lost 2 bases, J lost 5 bases, and 3 bases stayed unmatched. CDR3 DNA sequence: TGTGCCAGCAGTTACACAGGGGGCGAGACCGGGGAGCTGTTTTTT. It encodes CASSYTGGETGELFF.

The chain joins TRBV7-2 to TRBJ2-7; D is tentatively TRBD1 or TRBD2 (5 bases each). The germline gives CDR1 SGHTA, CDR2 FQGNSA. V lost 4 bases and J 3 bases, leaving 19 bases between the germline ends. This CDR3 is 16 amino acids long. The chain's CDR3 is CASSSATRDQNYEQYF. DNA of the CDR3: TGTGCCAGCAGCTCAGCCACCCGGGACCAGAACTACGAGCAGTACTTC.